This TCR beta chain was recovered during a study of T cell repertoires in cytomegalovirus infection. Study overall: Matching HLA type and CMV infection were both indicated by public TCR beta signatures. Study results and caveats: Across the ex vivo response, the dominant clonotypes were HLA-C-restricted CMV-specific TCR beta clonotypes. Using cumulative public TCR beta family frequency, the authors identified those who carried CMV together with the relevant HLA.

V lost 5 bases to trimming and J lost 7 bases; unmatched junction nucleotides: 8. This CDR3 has 15 residues. Germline CDR1 and CDR2: SGHTA and FQGNSA. TCRdb re-called the reads with MiXCR, one entry per CDR3 protein. Here the sample spans about 250,000 distinct CDR3 sequences, roughly an eighth being singletons. This clonotype was seen ten or more times. Its specificity is unknown. This TCR came from a human donor in good health (CMV status not recorded). Some clones in this sample may be carry-over from other donors' samples. This chain uses TRBV7-2 with TRBJ2-1; 10 bases align to TRBD1. The sample was PBMCs. The CDR3 DNA follows: TGTGCCAGCAGCCCCCGGGACAGGGGTAGTAATGAGCAGTTCTTC. It translates to CASSPRDRGSNEQFF.